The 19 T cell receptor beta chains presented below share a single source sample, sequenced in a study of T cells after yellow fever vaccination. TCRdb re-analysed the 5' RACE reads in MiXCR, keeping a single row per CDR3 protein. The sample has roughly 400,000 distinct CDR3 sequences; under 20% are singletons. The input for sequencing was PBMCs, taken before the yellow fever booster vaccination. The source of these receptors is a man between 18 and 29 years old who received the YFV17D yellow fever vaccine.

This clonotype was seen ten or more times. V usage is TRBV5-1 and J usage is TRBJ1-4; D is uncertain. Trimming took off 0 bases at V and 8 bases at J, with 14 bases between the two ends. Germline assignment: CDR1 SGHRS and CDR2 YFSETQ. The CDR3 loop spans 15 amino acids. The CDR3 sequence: CASSLGLGEGEKLFF. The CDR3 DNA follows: TGCGCCAGCAGCTTGGGACTAGGAGAGGGAGAAAAACTGTTTTTT.

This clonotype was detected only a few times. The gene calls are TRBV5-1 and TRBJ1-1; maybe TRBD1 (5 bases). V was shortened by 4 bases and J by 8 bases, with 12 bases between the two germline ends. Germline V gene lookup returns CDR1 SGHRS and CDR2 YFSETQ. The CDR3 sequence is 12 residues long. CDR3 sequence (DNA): TGCGCCAGCAGCGGGCAGGGTGCCGAAGCTTTCTTT. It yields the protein CASSGQGAEAFF. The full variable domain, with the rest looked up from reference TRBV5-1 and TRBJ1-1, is KAGVTQTPRYLIKTRGQQVTLSCSPISGHRSVSWYQQTPGQGLQFLFEYFSETQRNKGNFPGRFSGRQFSNSRSEMNVSTLELGDSALYLCASSGQGAEAFFGQGTRLTVV.

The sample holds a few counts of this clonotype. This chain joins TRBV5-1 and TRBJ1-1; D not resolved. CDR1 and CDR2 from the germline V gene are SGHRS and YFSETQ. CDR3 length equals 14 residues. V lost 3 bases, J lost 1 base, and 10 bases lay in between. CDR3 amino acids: CASSSSVGNTEAFF. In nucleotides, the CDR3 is TGCGCCAGCAGCTCGTCCGTGGGGAACACTGAAGCTTTCTTT.

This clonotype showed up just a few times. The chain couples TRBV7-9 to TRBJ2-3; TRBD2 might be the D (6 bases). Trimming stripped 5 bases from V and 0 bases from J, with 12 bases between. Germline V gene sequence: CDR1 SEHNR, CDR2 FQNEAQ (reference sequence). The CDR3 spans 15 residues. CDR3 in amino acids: CASSRYGGSTDTQYF. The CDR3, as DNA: TGTGCCAGCAGCCGATACGGGGGTAGCACAGATACGCAGTATTTT.

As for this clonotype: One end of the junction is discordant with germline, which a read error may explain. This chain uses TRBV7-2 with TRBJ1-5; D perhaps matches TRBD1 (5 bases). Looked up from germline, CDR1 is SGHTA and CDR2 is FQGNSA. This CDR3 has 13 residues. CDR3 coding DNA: TGTGCCAGCAGATCCGACAGCACTCAGCCCCAGCATTTT. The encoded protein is CASRSDSTQPQHF.

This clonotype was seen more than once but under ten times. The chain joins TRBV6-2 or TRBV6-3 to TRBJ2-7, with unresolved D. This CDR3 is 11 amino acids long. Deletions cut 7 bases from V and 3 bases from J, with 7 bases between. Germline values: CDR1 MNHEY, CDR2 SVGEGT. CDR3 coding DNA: TGTGCCAGCACCATGGACTACGAGCAGTACTTC. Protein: CASTMDYEQYF.

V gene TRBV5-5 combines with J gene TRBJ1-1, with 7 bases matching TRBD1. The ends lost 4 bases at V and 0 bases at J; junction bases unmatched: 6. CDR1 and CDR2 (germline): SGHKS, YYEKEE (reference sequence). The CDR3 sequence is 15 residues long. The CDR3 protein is CASSPRQGLNTEAFF. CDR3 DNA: TGTGCCAGCAGCCCTCGACAGGGTCTGAACACTGAAGCTTTCTTT.

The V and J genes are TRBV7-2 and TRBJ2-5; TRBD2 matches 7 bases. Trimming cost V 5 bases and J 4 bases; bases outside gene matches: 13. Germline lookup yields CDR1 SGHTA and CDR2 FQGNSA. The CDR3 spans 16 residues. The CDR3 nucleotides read TGTGCCAGCAGCCCTACCCCGGCGGGGGTGGGAGAGACCCAGTACTTC. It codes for CASSPTPAGVGETQYF.

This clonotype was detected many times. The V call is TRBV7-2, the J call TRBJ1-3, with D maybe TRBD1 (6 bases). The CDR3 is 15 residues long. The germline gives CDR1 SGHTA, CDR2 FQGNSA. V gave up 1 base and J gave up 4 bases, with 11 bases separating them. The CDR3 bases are TGTGCCAGCAGCTTAGTAGTGACAGGAGGAAACACCATATATTTT. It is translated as CASSLVVTGGNTIYF.

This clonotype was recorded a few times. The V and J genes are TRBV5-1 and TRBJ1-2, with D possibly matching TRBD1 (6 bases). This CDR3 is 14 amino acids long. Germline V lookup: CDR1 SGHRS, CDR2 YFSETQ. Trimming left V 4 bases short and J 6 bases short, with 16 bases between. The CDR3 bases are TGCGCCAGCAGCGCTGGAGGGGGGGAGAATGGCTACACCTTC. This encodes CASSAGGGENGYTF.

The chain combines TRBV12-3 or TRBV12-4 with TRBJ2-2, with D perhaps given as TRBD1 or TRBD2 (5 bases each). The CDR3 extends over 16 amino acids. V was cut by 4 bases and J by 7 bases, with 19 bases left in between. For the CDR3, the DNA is TGTGCCAGCAGTTCACTACCGGGACCAGGTCACGGGGAGCTGTTTTTT. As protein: CASSSLPGPGHGELFF.

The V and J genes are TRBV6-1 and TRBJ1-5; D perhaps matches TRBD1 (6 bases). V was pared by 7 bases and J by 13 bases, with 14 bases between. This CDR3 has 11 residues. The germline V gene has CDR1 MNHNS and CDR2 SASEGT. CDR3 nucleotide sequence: TGTGCCAGCAACGAAGGGGGGGCGCAGCATTTT. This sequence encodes CASNEGGAQHF.

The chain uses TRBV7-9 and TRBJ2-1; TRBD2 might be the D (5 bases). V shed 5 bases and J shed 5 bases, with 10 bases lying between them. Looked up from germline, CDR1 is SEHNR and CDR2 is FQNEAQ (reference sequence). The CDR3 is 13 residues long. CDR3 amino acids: CASSGTGDNEQFF. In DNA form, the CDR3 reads TGTGCCAGCAGCGGTACCGGGGACAATGAGCAGTTCTTC.

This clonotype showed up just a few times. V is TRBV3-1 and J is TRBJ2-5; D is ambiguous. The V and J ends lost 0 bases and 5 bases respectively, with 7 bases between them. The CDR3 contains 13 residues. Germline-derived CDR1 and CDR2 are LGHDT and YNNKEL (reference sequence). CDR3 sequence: CASSQEPRETQYF. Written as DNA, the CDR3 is TGTGCCAGCAGCCAAGAACCCCGGGAGACCCAGTACTTC.

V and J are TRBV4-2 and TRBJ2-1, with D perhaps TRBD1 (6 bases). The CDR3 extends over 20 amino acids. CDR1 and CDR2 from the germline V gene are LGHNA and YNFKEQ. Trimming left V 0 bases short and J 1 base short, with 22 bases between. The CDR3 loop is CASSQETGREEGESYNEQFF. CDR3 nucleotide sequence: TGTGCCAGCAGCCAAGAGACGGGTAGAGAAGAGGGGGAGTCCTACAATGAGCAGTTCTTC.

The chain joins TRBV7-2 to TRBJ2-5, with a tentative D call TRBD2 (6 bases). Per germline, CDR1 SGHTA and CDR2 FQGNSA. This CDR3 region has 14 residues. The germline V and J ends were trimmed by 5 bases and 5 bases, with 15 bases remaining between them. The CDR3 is CASSASRGRETQYF. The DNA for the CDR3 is TGTGCCAGCAGCGCCTCGCGGGGTCGGGAGACCCAGTACTTC.

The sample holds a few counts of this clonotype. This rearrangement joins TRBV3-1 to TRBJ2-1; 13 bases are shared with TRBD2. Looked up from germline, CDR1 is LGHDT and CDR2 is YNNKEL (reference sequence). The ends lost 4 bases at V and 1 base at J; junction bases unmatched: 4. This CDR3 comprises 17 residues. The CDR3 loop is CASSRLAGGVSYNEQFF. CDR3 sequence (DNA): TGTGCCAGCAGCCGACTAGCGGGGGGCGTATCCTACAATGAGCAGTTCTTC.

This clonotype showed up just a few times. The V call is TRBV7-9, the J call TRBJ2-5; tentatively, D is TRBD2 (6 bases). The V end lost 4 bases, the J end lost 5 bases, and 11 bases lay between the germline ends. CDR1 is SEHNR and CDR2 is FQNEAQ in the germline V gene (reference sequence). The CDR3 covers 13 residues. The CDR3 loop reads CASSSLASETQYF. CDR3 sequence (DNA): TGTGCCAGCAGCTCTCTAGCGTCGGAGACCCAGTACTTC. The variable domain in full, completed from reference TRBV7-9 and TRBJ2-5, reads DTGVSQNPRHKITKRGQNVTFRCDPISEHNRLYWYRQTLGQGPEFLTYFQNEAQLEKSRLLSDRFSAERPKGSFSTLEIQRTEQGDSAMYLCASSSLASETQYFGPGTRLLVL.

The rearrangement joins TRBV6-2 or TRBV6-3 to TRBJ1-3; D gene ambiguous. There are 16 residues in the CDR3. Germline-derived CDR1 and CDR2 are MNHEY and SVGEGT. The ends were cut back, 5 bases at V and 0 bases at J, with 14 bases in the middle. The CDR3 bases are TGTGCCAGCAGTCGACGAGTCAAGAGCTCTGGAAACACCATATATTTT. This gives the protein CASSRRVKSSGNTIYF.